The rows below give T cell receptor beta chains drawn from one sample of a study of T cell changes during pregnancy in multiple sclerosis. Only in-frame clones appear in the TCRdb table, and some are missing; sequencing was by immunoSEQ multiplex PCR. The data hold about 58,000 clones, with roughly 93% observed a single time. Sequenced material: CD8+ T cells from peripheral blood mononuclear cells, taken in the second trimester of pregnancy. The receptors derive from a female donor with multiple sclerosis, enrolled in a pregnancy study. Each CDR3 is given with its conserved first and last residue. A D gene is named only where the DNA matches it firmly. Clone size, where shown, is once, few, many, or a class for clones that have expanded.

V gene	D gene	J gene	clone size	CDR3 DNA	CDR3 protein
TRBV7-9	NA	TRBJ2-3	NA	TGTGCCAGCAGCTTAGTCGGGGTACCCGGAGTCCGCACAGATACGCAGTATTTT	CASSLVGVPGVRTDTQYF
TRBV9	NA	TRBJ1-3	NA	TGTGCCAGCAGCGTAATTAGTCGGGAACGGCCCTTGACTGGAAACACCATATATTTT	CASSVISRERPLTGNTIYF
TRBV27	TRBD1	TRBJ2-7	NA	TGTGCCAGCAGACCGGGACAGGGGCGAAGGGAGCAGTACTTC	CASRPGQGRREQYF
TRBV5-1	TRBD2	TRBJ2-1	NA	TGCGCCAGCAGCTTGGCTGGCGGGGGGGCGCGGAATGAGCAGTTCTTC	CASSLAGGGARNEQFF
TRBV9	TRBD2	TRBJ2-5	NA	TGTGCCAGCAGCGTCGGGACTAACCTCGGGGAGACCCAGTACTTC	CASSVGTNLGETQYF
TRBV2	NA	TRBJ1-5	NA	TGTGCCAGCAGTGAGGATCAGGGGTACGGCAATCAGCCCCAGCATTTT	CASSEDQGYGNQPQHF
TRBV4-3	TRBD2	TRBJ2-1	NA	TGCGCCAGCAGCCCGGCACCGGGACTAGCGGGGGGAGGTGAGCAGTTCTTC	CASSPAPGLAGGGEQFF
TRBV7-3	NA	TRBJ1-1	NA	TGTGCCAGCAGCCAAAATTTGGGCTCGGCGGGGGGTGAAGCTTTCTTT	CASSQNLGSAGGEAFF
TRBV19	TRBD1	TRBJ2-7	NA	TGTGCCAGTAGTCCGGGACAGGTAGAGTACGAGCAGTACTTC	CASSPGQVEYEQYF
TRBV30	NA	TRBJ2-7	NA	TGTGCCTGGAGTCCCCCGGGACTTACCTACGAGCAGTACTTC	CAWSPPGLTYEQYF
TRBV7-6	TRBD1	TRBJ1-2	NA	TGTGCCAGCAGCCTAGCAGGGACAGGGGAGGCATCTAACTATGGCTACACCTTC	CASSLAGTGEASNYGYTF
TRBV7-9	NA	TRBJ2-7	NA	TGTGCCAGCAGCCCTGGGGGGAAGATCACCTACGAGCAGTACTTC	CASSPGGKITYEQYF
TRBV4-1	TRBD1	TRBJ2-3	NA	TGCGCCAGCAGCCAAGTTTTGGACAGGGTCACAGATACGCAGTATTTT	CASSQVLDRVTDTQYF
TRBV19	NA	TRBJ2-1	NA	TGTGCCAGTAGTATAGCAGGGTCCTCCTACAATGAGCAGTTCTTC	CASSIAGSSYNEQFF
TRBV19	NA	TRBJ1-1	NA	TGTGCCAGTAGTATAGATGGGAGCTTCACTGAAGCTTTCTTT	CASSIDGSFTEAFF
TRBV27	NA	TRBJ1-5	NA	TGTGCCAGCAGATTGGACAGCTACAATCAGCCCCAGCATTTT	CASRLDSYNQPQHF
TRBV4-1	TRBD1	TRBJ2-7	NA	TGCGCCAGCAGTCGCATACAGGGGAGCTCCTACGAGCAGTACTTC	CASSRIQGSSYEQYF
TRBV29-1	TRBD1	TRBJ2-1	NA	TGCAGCGTTGAAGGTCCTGAGAGAGGCCCGCCGGGACAGGTCTACAATGAGCAGTTCTTC	CSVEGPERGPPGQVYNEQFF
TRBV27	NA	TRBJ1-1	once	TGTGCCAGCAGTTTGGAGGGAGGGAACACTGAAGCTTTCTTT	CASSLEGGNTEAFF
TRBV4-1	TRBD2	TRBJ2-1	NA	TGCGCCACCAGACTAGCGGAAAACACCTACAATGAGCAGTTCTTC	CATRLAENTYNEQFF
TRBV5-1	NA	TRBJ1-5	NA	TGCGCCAGCAGCTTGGGGGTGGGGACAAATCAGCCCCAGCATTTT	CASSLGVGTNQPQHF
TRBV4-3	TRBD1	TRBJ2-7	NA	TGCGCCAGCAGCCAAGAGGCCGGGACAGGCCTAGGGTTCGACGAGCAGTACTTC	CASSQEAGTGLGFDEQYF
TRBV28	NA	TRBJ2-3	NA	TGTGCCAGCAGTCCAGCGGGAGATACGCAGTATTTT	CASSPAGDTQYF
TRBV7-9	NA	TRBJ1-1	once	TGTGCCAGCAGCTTGGGGGGGGACACTGAAGCTTTCTTT	CASSLGGDTEAFF
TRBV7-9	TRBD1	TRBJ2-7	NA	TGTGCCAGCAGCCCACCGGGACAGGGCTACGAGCAGTACTTC	CASSPPGQGYEQYF
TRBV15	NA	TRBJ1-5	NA	TGTGCCACCAGCAGAGCAGGGACTAATCAGCCCCAGCATTTT	CATSRAGTNQPQHF